One and the same sample provided the 28 T cell receptor beta chains below, sequenced in a study of vaccination and CD4 T cells after COVID-19. With the Oncomine TCR Beta short-read assay, DNA from cultured CD4+ T cells was sequenced. Using its own MiXCR run on the PCR reads, TCRdb lists one record per CDR3 protein. The data hold fewer than 20,000 distinct CDR3 sequences, with under 65% observed a single time. For these TCRs, the target antigens are not known. Treatment here: approximately nine-day PBMC culture with coronavirus spike peptide pools or control peptides (ViraFEST assay). The sequencing input was CD4+ T cells from blood, cultured in vitro. All receptors derive from a human donor who had recovered from COVID-19.

The chain couples TRBV7-9 to TRBJ1-2; TRBD1 matches 9 bases. With 0 bases clipped from V and 4 bases from J, the junction kept 6 bases outside the gene matches. This CDR3 region has 16 residues. Germline V gene data show CDR1 as SEHNR and CDR2 as FQNEAQ (reference sequence). The CDR3 region has the DNA TGTGCCAGCAGCTTAGCTCCGGGACAGGGTGGCTATGGCTACACCTTC. Translation: CASSLAPGQGGYGYTF.

J is TRBJ2-3 and V is TRBV24-1, with 8 bases aligning to TRBD1. This CDR3 is 14 amino acids long. V trimming: 5 bases; J trimming: 3 bases; junction bases outside the gene matches: 3. Germline V gives CDR1 KGHDR, CDR2 SFDVKD. The CDR3 DNA follows: TGTGCCACCAGTGTTGACAGGGGAACAGATACGCAGTATTTT. Protein product: CATSVDRGTDTQYF.

Relative to its sample, this clonotype is medium-sized. The CDR3 is CASSNTYRGFYSNQPQHF. CDR3 nucleotide sequence: TGTGCCAGCAGCAATACGTACAGGGGGTTTTATAGCAATCAGCCCCAGCATTTT. The V gene is TRBV21-1, the J gene TRBJ1-5; no check of the table's D call, TRBD1, against the DNA was made. TRBV21-1 is a listed pseudogene. The CDR3 is 18 amino acids.

The rearrangement joins TRBV19 to TRBJ2-7; D may be TRBD1 (6 bases). The CDR3 totals 15 residues. CDR1 is LNHDA and CDR2 is SQIVND in the germline V gene (reference sequence). V dropped 4 bases and J dropped 3 bases, with 16 bases sitting between them. For the CDR3, the DNA is TGTGCCAGTAGTAGGAACGGACAGAATGACTACGAGCAGTACTTC. It encodes CASSRNGQNDYEQYF.

The chain carries TRBV7-9 and TRBJ2-5; tentative D call: TRBD1 (6 bases). With 3 bases removed from V and 5 bases from J, the gap between germline ends came to 13 bases. There are 14 residues in the CDR3. Germline V gene lookup returns CDR1 SEHNR and CDR2 FQNEAQ (reference sequence). In DNA, the CDR3 is TGTGCCAGCAGCTTCTCGACAGGCGGGGAGACCCAGTACTTC. This codes for CASSFSTGGETQYF.

Judged by abundance, this clonotype is medium-sized. The DNA for the CDR3 is TGTGCCAGCAGCTTGCGGGGAGACACTGAAGCTTTCTTT. It encodes CASSLRGDTEAFF. V gene TRBV7-9 combines with J gene TRBJ1-1; D gene uncertain. Trimming removed 3 bases from V and 3 bases from J, with 8 bases in between. Germline V gives CDR1 SEHNR, CDR2 FQNEAQ (reference sequence). The CDR3 length is 13 residues. Variable domain in full (rest from reference TRBV7-9 and TRBJ1-1): DTGVSQNPRHKITKRGQNVTFRCDPISEHNRLYWYRQTLGQGPEFLTYFQNEAQLEKSRLLSDRFSAERPKGSFSTLEIQRTEQGDSAMYLCASSLRGDTEAFFGQGTRLTVV.

The chain employs TRBV6-5 and TRBJ2-7; D possibly uses TRBD1 or TRBD2 (6 bases each). This CDR3 region has 15 residues. V lost 4 bases, J lost 0 bases, and 13 bases lay in between. Germline CDR1 is MNHEY and CDR2 is SVGAGI. The CDR3 DNA sequence: TGTGCCAGCAGTTCGGGGGCGGTGAGCTCCTACGAGCAGTACTTC. This codes for CASSSGAVSSYEQYF.

V usage is TRBV7-2 and J usage is TRBJ2-5; tentatively, D is TRBD2 (6 bases). The assigned J gene may be wrong: the sequence end matches TRBJ2-7 better. The CDR3 is 14 residues long. Germline V CDR1 and CDR2: SGHTA, FQGNSA. The CDR3 here is CASSSIFGGNEQYF. The CDR3 DNA reads as TGTGCCAGCAGCTCGATCTTCGGGGGTAACGAGCAGTACTTC.

This clonotype has only a few counts. The rearrangement links TRBV20-1 to TRBJ1-1; D not resolved. V lost 1 base and J lost 4, with 10 bases in between. Per the germline V gene, CDR1 is DFQATT and CDR2 is SNEGSKA (reference sequence). The CDR3 covers 13 residues. The CDR3 sequence is CSARGPGFTEAFF. As DNA, the CDR3 is TGCAGTGCTAGAGGTCCGGGTTTCACTGAAGCTTTCTTT.

The rearrangement links TRBV6-5 to TRBJ1-3, with D unresolved. This CDR3 region has 15 residues. CDR1 is MNHEY, CDR2 SVGAGI, per germline. Trimming left V 0 bases short and J 4 bases short, with 10 bases between. In DNA form, the CDR3 reads TGTGCCAGCAGTTACTCCTGGTCTCTCGGAAACACCATATATTTT. Translating gives CASSYSWSLGNTIYF.

The chain carries TRBV6-5 and TRBJ2-5; the D gene is possibly TRBD1 (6 bases). Germline V gene data show CDR1 as MNHEY and CDR2 as SVGAGI. Trimming pared 0 bases from V and 5 bases from J, leaving 19 bases between. This CDR3 region has 17 residues. The CDR3 region is CASSYSRTEQWGETQYF. CDR3 nucleotides: TGTGCCAGCAGTTACTCGCGGACAGAACAATGGGGGGAGACCCAGTACTTC.

This clonotype was seen only a few times. The rearrangement links TRBV6-1 to TRBJ1-2; D uncertain. Looked up from germline, CDR1 is MNHNS and CDR2 is SASEGT. V dropped 3 bases and J dropped 3 bases, with 8 bases sitting between them. This CDR3 is 13 amino acids long. CDR3 protein: CASSDADHYGYTF. In nucleotides, the CDR3 is TGTGCCAGCAGTGACGCAGACCACTATGGCTACACCTTC.

This sequence joins TRBV2 and TRBJ1-3; D is uncertain. Germline V CDR1 and CDR2: SNHLY, FYNNEI. V lost 3 bases and J 8 bases, leaving 14 bases between the germline ends. There are 14 residues in the CDR3. Written as DNA, the CDR3 is TGTGCCAGCAGTGAGGGTTCGAATGGCCACACCATATATTTT. Translation gives CASSEGSNGHTIYF.

V usage is TRBV2 and J usage is TRBJ2-3; 7 nucleotides line up with TRBD1. The CDR3 is made up of 15 amino acids. Germline V gene data show CDR1 as SNHLY and CDR2 as FYNNEI. V lost 4 bases and J lost 0; bases outside the gene matches: 4. Here the CDR3 reads CASSVDRTSTDTQYF. The CDR3 coding sequence is TGTGCCAGCAGTGTGGACAGGACTAGCACAGATACGCAGTATTTT. The complete variable domain, with remaining parts taken from reference TRBV2 and TRBJ2-3, reads EPEVTQTPSHQVTQMGQEVILRCVPISNHLYFYWYRQILGQKVEFLVSFYNNEISEKSEIFDDQFSVERPDGSNFTLKIRSTKLEDSAMYFCASSVDRTSTDTQYFGPGTRLTVL.

The gene calls are TRBV12-3 or TRBV12-4 and TRBJ1-1, with TRBD1 as a possible D gene (6 bases). This CDR3 comprises 14 residues. The V and J ends lost 5 bases and 4 bases respectively, with 14 bases between them. As DNA, the CDR3 is TGTGCCAGCAGTGAACAGGGAGGCAGCACTGAAGCTTTCTTT. As protein: CASSEQGGSTEAFF.

This clonotype came up a few times. The rearrangement uses TRBV6-5 and TRBJ1-1, with D unclear. Germline lookup yields CDR1 MNHEY and CDR2 SVGAGI. The CDR3 totals 13 residues. V was shortened by 2 bases and J by 0 bases, with 4 bases between the two germline ends. CDR3 residues: CASSYRVNTEAFF. The CDR3 DNA reads as TGTGCCAGCAGTTACAGGGTGAACACTGAAGCTTTCTTT.

The chain joins TRBV6-2 or TRBV6-3 to TRBJ1-5; tentatively, D is TRBD1 (6 bases). Germline lookup yields CDR1 MNHEY and CDR2 SVGEGT. The germline V and J ends were trimmed by 10 bases and 6 bases, with 22 bases remaining between them. The CDR3 covers 15 residues. CDR3 residues: CATRRAGEITQPQHF. The CDR3 DNA sequence: TGTGCCACCCGTCGGGCAGGGGAGATTACTCAGCCCCAGCATTTT.

This chain joins TRBV18 and TRBJ2-3; D is undetermined. Trimming removed 1 base from V and 5 bases from J, with 7 bases in between. The germline gives CDR1 KGHSH, CDR2 LQKENI. This CDR3 comprises 13 residues. In nucleotides, the CDR3 is TGTGCCAGCTCACCACGGTCGGGAGATACGCAGTATTTT. Amino acids: CASSPRSGDTQYF.

This clonotype was seen only a few times. The chain carries TRBV6-1 and TRBJ2-4, with TRBD2 as a possible D gene (5 bases). The CDR3 is 13 residues long. The ends were cut back, 6 bases at V and 7 bases at J, with 13 bases in the middle. Germline lookup yields CDR1 MNHNS and CDR2 SASEGT. CDR3 sequence reads: CASSETRGNIQYF. DNA of the CDR3: TGTGCCAGCAGCGAGACCCGAGGGAACATTCAGTACTTC.

The chain combines TRBV12-5 with TRBJ1-6; D is uncertain. Trimming stripped 5 bases from V and 9 bases from J, with 14 bases between. Germline V gene data show CDR1 as LGHNT and CDR2 as FRNRAP. The CDR3 length is 14 residues. CDR3 coding DNA: TGTGCTAGTGGTATCGGTTCGGGCGGTTCACCCCTCCACTTT. As protein: CASGIGSGGSPLHF.

This chain joins TRBV27 and TRBJ1-2; D uncertain. The CDR3 spans 12 residues. Germline CDR1 is MNHEY and CDR2 is SMNVEV (reference sequence). Trimming stripped 10 bases from V and 7 bases from J, with 16 bases between. The CDR3 spells CATGPNGGGYTF. The CDR3 DNA sequence: TGTGCCACCGGTCCTAACGGCGGTGGCTACACCTTC.

This clonotype has a handful of counts. The rearrangement joins TRBV7-6 to TRBJ2-3; D remains ambiguous. V lost 1 base to trimming and J lost 10 bases, with 12 bases between them. The CDR3 contains 13 residues. Looked up from germline, CDR1 is SGHVS and CDR2 is FNYEAQ. The CDR3 reads CASSLEQNRPQYF. The DNA of the CDR3 is TGTGCCAGCAGCTTAGAACAGAATCGGCCGCAGTATTTT.

This chain connects TRBV5-1 to TRBJ1-2; 8 bases align to TRBD1. The CDR3 contains 14 residues. V gave up 4 bases and J gave up 5 bases; unmatched junction bases: 7. Germline V lookup: CDR1 SGHRS, CDR2 YFSETQ. The CDR3 is CASSILQGVYGYTF. The CDR3 bases are TGCGCCAGCAGCATCCTACAGGGGGTGTATGGCTACACCTTC.

The chain links TRBV11-2 to TRBJ2-3; TRBD2 matches 14 bases. Germline loops: CDR1 SGHAT, CDR2 FQNNGV. V was pared by 5 bases and J by 1 base, with 5 bases of the junction left unmatched. The CDR3 extends over 17 amino acids. The DNA for the CDR3 is TGTGCCAGCAGCCCGGGACTAGCGGGGGCCCGCACAGATACGCAGTATTTT. It codes for CASSPGLAGARTDTQYF.

The chain carries TRBV27 and TRBJ2-2; the D gene is possibly TRBD1 (6 bases). Germline V gene lookup returns CDR1 MNHEY and CDR2 SMNVEV (reference sequence). There are 15 residues in the CDR3. V lost 6 bases and J lost 2, with 13 bases in between. The CDR3 DNA reads as TGTGCCAGCAGGCCGGACAGATTAAACACCGGGGAGCTGTTTTTT. Protein product: CASRPDRLNTGELFF.

The chain has TRBV7-9 and TRBJ1-1, with 11 bases fitting TRBD1. The V gene end was trimmed by 5 bases and the J gene end by 3 bases; junction bases not matched to a gene: 14. CDR1 and CDR2 (germline): SEHNR, FQNEAQ (reference sequence). The CDR3 runs 18 residues. DNA of the CDR3: TGTGCCAGCAGCCTCCTTGGACAGGGGGCTATTTGGGACACTGAAGCTTTCTTT. Its translation is CASSLLGQGAIWDTEAFF.

As to this clonotype: As the CDR3 is not closed by the conserved phenylalanine or tryptophan, this likely results from a read error. The rearrangement links TRBV5-1 to TRBJ2-1, with D hard to call. V lost 0 bases and J 0 bases, leaving 7 bases between the germline ends. Germline V gives CDR1 SGHRS, CDR2 YFSETQ. This CDR3 comprises 15 residues. CDR3 loop: CASSLDGSSYNEQFL. The CDR3 coding sequence is TGCGCCAGCAGCTTGGATGGAAGCTCCTACAATGAGCAGTTCCTC.

This clonotype was seen a few times. The chain has TRBV20-1 and TRBJ1-5; D may be TRBD1 (5 bases). Trimming cost V 4 bases and J 2 bases, with 15 bases left between them. CDR1 and CDR2 (germline): DFQATT, SNEGSKA (reference sequence). This CDR3 has 15 residues. CDR3 protein: CSATVAGRGNQPQHF. Written as DNA, the CDR3 is TGCAGTGCTACCGTCGCAGGGAGGGGCAATCAGCCCCAGCATTTT.